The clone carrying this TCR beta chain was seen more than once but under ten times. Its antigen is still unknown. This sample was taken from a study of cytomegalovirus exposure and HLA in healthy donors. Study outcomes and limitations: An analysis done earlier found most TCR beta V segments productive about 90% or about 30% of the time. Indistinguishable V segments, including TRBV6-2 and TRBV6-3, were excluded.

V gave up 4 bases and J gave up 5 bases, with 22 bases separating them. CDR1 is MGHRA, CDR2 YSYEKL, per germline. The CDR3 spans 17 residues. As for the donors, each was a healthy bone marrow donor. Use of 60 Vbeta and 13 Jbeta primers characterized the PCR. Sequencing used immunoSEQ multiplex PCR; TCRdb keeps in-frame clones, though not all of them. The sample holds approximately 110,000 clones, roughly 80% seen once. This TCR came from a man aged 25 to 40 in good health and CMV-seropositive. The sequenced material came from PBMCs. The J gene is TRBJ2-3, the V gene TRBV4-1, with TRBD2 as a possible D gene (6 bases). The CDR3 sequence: CASSPAHSGAVGDTQYF. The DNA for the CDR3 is TGCGCCAGCAGCCCTGCCCATTCGGGAGCAGTGGGAGATACGCAGTATTTT.